The 2 T cell receptor beta chains given below trace back to one sample, sequenced in a study of cytomegalovirus exposure and HLA in healthy donors. A multiplex PCR was run with 60 Vbeta primers and 13 Jbeta primers. This table comes from immunoSEQ multiplex PCR, and its TCRdb copy is limited to in-frame clones, with some not included. The sample holds some 130,000 clones, 70% seen once. The sample taken for sequencing was PBMCs. The receptors were gathered from a woman aged 55-75 years in good health and CMV-seropositive.

The rearrangement joins TRBV27 to TRBJ2-7; 14 bases map to TRBD2. There are 16 residues in the CDR3. Germline V CDR1 and CDR2: MNHEY, SMNVEV (reference sequence). The junction had 7 bases not matched to a gene; V was cut back by 5 bases and J by 4 bases. CDR3 in amino acids: CASSALGTSGRYEQYF. CDR3 sequence (DNA): TGTGCCAGCAGTGCCCTCGGGACTAGCGGGAGATACGAGCAGTACTTC.

This chain joins TRBV14 and TRBJ1-4; D is ambiguous. Between the trimmed V and J ends, which lost 2 bases and 10 bases, there was a span of 11 bases. Germline values: CDR1 SGHDN, CDR2 FVKESK. The length of the CDR3 is 13 residues. This chain's CDR3 is CASSQFEGSKLFF. The CDR3 DNA follows: TGTGCCAGCAGCCAATTTGAGGGATCAAAACTGTTTTTT. Full variable domain (missing parts from reference TRBV14 and TRBJ1-4): EAGVTQFPSHSVIEKGQTVTLRCDPISGHDNLYWYRRVMGKEIKFLLHFVKESKQDESGMPNNRFLAERTGGTYSTLKVQPAELEDSGVYFCASSQFEGSKLFFGSGTQLSVL.